Below are 18 T cell receptor beta chains sequenced from a single sample in a study of sequential checkpoint blockade in melanoma. The method was immunoSEQ multiplex PCR; TCRdb's version includes in-frame clones alone and lacks a portion of them. The sample holds some 35,000 clones; about 88% are singletons and the top ten take roughly an eighth. Treatment here: randomized to nivolumab then ipilimumab (arm A) or the reverse (arm B). Sequencing used CD8+ T cells sorted from blood (inferred from file names), obtained from a patient given nivolumab and ipilimumab in sequence. All receptors derive from a human donor with melanoma.

J is TRBJ1-4 and V is TRBV6-5; D remains unclear. Per germline, CDR1 MNHEY and CDR2 SVGAGI. The V and J ends lost 6 bases and 0 bases respectively, with 11 bases between them. This CDR3 has 15 amino acids. The CDR3 DNA is TGTGCCAGCAGCCAAACAATTGCAACTAATGAAAAACTGTTTTTT. Encoded protein: CASSQTIATNEKLFF.

This sequence joins TRBV28 and TRBJ1-5, with TRBD1 matching over 8 bases. The V segment lost 2 bases and the J segment 4 bases; nucleotides outside the gene matches: 19. This CDR3 has 20 amino acids. In germline, CDR1 is MDHEN, CDR2 SYDVKM. Here the CDR3 DNA reads TGTGCCAGCAGTTTAATGGGGGTCATGGCCCGGGACAGGATTAATCAGCCCCAGCATTTT. It encodes CASSLMGVMARDRINQPQHF.

This clone came up a few times. The chain has TRBV27 and TRBJ1-3, with D hard to call. There are 14 residues in the CDR3. Germline lookup yields CDR1 MNHEY and CDR2 SMNVEV (reference sequence). V was clipped by 2 bases and J by 0 bases, with 5 bases between them. CDR3 amino acids: CASSLSGSGNTIYF. The CDR3 DNA sequence: TGTGCCAGCAGTTTAAGCGGCTCTGGAAACACCATATATTTT.

The V and J genes are TRBV7-9 and TRBJ2-3, with D possibly matching TRBD2 (5 bases). The CDR3 consists of 14 residues. Per germline, CDR1 SEHNR and CDR2 FQNEAQ (reference sequence). The V end was cut by 4 bases, the J end by 4 bases, with 12 bases between. The CDR3 DNA follows: TGTGCCAGCAGCTCGACGTGGAGGCCAGATACGCAGTATTTT. It specifies CASSSTWRPDTQYF.

The chain recombines TRBV27 with TRBJ2-3, with TRBD2 identical over 9 bases. V shed 2 bases and J 1 base; nucleotides not matched to a gene: 4. The CDR3 is 16 amino acids. Germline CDR1 is MNHEY and CDR2 is SMNVEV (reference sequence). CDR3 bases: TGTGCCAGCAGTTTAACTAGCGGGTGGGGCACAGATACGCAGTATTTT. Protein product: CASSLTSGWGTDTQYF.

This rearrangement joins TRBV29-1 to TRBJ2-5; 10 bases agree with TRBD1. This CDR3 comprises 13 residues. The germline V gene encodes CDR1 SQVTM and CDR2 ANQGSEA. J gave up 5 bases and V 6 bases, and 6 bases lay outside the gene matches. The CDR3: CSVIGQGGETQYF. The CDR3 nucleotides read TGCAGCGTCATCGGACAGGGGGGTGAGACCCAGTACTTC.

This clone was detected only once. The chain uses TRBV9 and TRBJ2-7, with D tentatively TRBD2 (5 bases). This CDR3 spans 14 amino acids. Trimming left V 5 bases short and J 4 bases short, with 16 bases between. Germline V gene lookup returns CDR1 SGDLS and CDR2 YYNGEE. The CDR3 nucleotides read TGTGCCAGCAGTGGGTCTTGGGAGATGTACGAGCAGTACTTC. Protein product: CASSGSWEMYEQYF.

The chain carries TRBV6-5 and TRBJ2-7; no clear D gene. The CDR3 extends over 12 amino acids. Trimming took off 2 bases at V and 5 bases at J, with 7 bases between the two ends. Germline V CDR1 and CDR2: MNHEY, SVGAGI. The CDR3 sequence is CASSYGGHEQYF. CDR3 bases: TGTGCCAGCAGTTACGGCGGTCACGAGCAGTACTTC.

The rearrangement joins TRBV4-1 to TRBJ1-1; 7 nucleotides align to TRBD1. CDR3 size: 15 residues. The V gene's germline CDR1 is MGHRA and CDR2 YSYEKL. Trimming cost V 1 base and J 4 bases; bases outside gene matches: 6. DNA for the CDR3: TGCGCCAGCAGCCAAGGATTCTCAGGGGGCACTGAAGCTTTCTTT. Amino acid sequence: CASSQGFSGGTEAFF.

The chain is built from TRBV7-3 and TRBJ2-2; TRBD2 aligns across 9 bases. J gave up 0 bases and V 6 bases, and 2 bases lay outside the gene matches. Germline assignment: CDR1 SGHTA and CDR2 FQGTGA. The CDR3 sequence is 15 residues long. The CDR3 protein is CASSPSGTNTGELFF. The DNA for the CDR3 is TGTGCCAGCAGTCCTAGCGGGACGAACACCGGGGAGCTGTTTTTT. Supplemented by reference TRBV7-3 and TRBJ2-2, the full variable domain reads GAGVSQTPSNKVTEKGKYVELRCDPISGHTALYWYRQSLGQGPEFLIYFQGTGAADDSGLPNDRFFAVRPEGSVSTLKIQRTERGDSAVYLCASSPSGTNTGELFFGEGSRLTVL.

The J gene is TRBJ2-3, the V gene TRBV9, with D perhaps matching TRBD2 (6 bases). With 4 bases removed from V and 2 bases from J, the gap between germline ends came to 20 bases. CDR1 SGDLS and CDR2 YYNGEE come from the germline V gene. This CDR3 comprises 17 residues. The CDR3 loop is CASSLGGGGTFTDTQYF. CDR3 in DNA: TGTGCCAGCAGCCTCGGAGGCGGCGGGACCTTCACAGATACGCAGTATTTT.

V and J are TRBV19 and TRBJ1-5, with D tentatively TRBD1 (5 bases). Trimming removed 5 bases at V and 10 bases at J, with 9 bases between. CDR3 length equals 11 residues. CDR1 and CDR2 (germline): LNHDA, SQIVND (reference sequence). The CDR3 bases are TGTGCCAGTAGTGGGGGAGGCCCCCAGCATTTT. It encodes CASSGGGPQHF.

The J gene is TRBJ1-1, the V gene TRBV19; 12 bases map to TRBD1. The junction had 4 bases not matched to a gene; V was cut back by 2 bases and J by 0 bases. The CDR3 extends over 17 amino acids. Germline lookup yields CDR1 LNHDA and CDR2 SQIVND (reference sequence). The CDR3: CASSIRDRGQMNTEAFF. DNA of the CDR3: TGTGCCAGTAGTATAAGGGACAGGGGGCAAATGAACACTGAAGCTTTCTTT.

In regard to this clone: At one end the junction does not follow the germline gene, possibly because of a read error. This chain links TRBV6-1 with TRBJ2-7; D is possibly TRBD1 (5 bases). Germline CDR1 reads MNHNS; CDR2 reads SASEGT. The CDR3 is made up of 14 amino acids. CDR3 sequence: CASSAYRLSYEQHF. Written as DNA, the CDR3 is TGTGCCAGCAGTGCCTACAGGCTATCCTACGAGCAGCACTTC.

This chain connects TRBV27 to TRBJ2-7, with 11 bases matching TRBD1. Germline trimming cut 5 bases from V and 1 base from J; bases unmatched to any gene: 1. This CDR3 contains 14 residues. CDR1 and CDR2 (germline): MNHEY, SMNVEV (reference sequence). The chain's CDR3 is CASSGQGASYEQYF. The CDR3, as DNA: TGTGCCAGCAGTGGACAGGGGGCGTCCTACGAGCAGTACTTC.

The chain joins TRBV6-5 to TRBJ2-7; 10 bases line up with TRBD1. In germline, CDR1 is MNHEY, CDR2 SVGAGI. CDR3 length equals 14 residues. Losses at the gene ends were 5 bases for V and 4 bases for J; bases not matched to a gene: 5. The CDR3 spells CASSPGTGVYEQYF. CDR3 nucleotide sequence: TGTGCCAGCAGTCCCGGGACAGGGGTATACGAGCAGTACTTC.

This rearrangement joins TRBV6-5 to TRBJ2-5; 12 bases align to TRBD2. CDR1 is MNHEY and CDR2 is SVGAGI in the germline V gene. The CDR3 is made up of 14 amino acids. V lost 6 bases and J lost 5; bases outside the gene matches: 4. DNA for the CDR3: TGTGCCAGCAGCGAGCTAGCGGGAGGGGAGACCCAGTACTTC. Amino acid sequence: CASSELAGGETQYF.

The chain links TRBV2 to TRBJ1-2, with 7 bases lining up with TRBD1. There are 16 residues in the CDR3. The germline V gene has CDR1 SNHLY and CDR2 FYNNEI. Losses at the gene ends were 7 bases for V and 0 bases for J; bases not matched to a gene: 11. CDR3 bases: TGTGCCAGCACCGATTCCCCGGGACAGCCTAACTATGGCTACACCTTC. It codes for CASTDSPGQPNYGYTF. Supplemented by reference TRBV2 and TRBJ1-2, the full variable domain reads EPEVTQTPSHQVTQMGQEVILRCVPISNHLYFYWYRQILGQKVEFLVSFYNNEISEKSEIFDDQFSVERPDGSNFTLKIRSTKLEDSAMYFCASTDSPGQPNYGYTFGSGTRLTVV.